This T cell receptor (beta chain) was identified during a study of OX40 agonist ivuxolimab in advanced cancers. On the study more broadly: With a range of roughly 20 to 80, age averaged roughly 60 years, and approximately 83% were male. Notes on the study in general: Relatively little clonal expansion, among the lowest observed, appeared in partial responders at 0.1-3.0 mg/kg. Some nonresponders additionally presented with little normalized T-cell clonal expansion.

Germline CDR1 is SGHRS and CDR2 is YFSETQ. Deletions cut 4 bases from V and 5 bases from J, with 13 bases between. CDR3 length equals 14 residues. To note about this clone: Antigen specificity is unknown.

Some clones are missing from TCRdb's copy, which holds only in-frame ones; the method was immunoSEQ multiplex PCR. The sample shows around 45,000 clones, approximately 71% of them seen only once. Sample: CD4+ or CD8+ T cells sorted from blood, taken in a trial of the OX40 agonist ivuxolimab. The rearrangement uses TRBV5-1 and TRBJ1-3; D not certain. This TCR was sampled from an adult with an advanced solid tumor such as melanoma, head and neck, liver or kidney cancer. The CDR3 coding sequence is TGCGCCAGCAGCCCCGGGGAGGGAAGAAACACCATATATTTT. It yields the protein CASSPGEGRNTIYF.